The TCR beta chain under discussion was sequenced for a study of cytomegalovirus exposure and HLA in healthy donors. Among the donors, all were healthy bone marrow donors. PCR used 60 Vbeta primers and 13 Jbeta primers. Repertoires were generated with immunoSEQ multiplex PCR, while TCRdb's copy carries only in-frame clones and drops some. The sample shows some 170,000 clones, 80% of them seen only once. Looked up from germline, CDR1 is MDHEN and CDR2 is SYDVKM. With 5 bases clipped from V and 5 bases from J, the junction kept 11 bases outside the gene matches. This CDR3 is built from 16 residues. The chain links TRBV28 to TRBJ1-5; TRBD1 agrees at 8 bases. This clonotype was sampled from a man younger than 45 in good health and CMV-seronegative. Sample: PBMCs. The CDR3 loop is CASSPAGRGQDQPQHF. For the CDR3, the DNA is TGTGCCAGCAGTCCTGCAGGCAGGGGGCAGGATCAGCCCCAGCATTTT.